What follows are 16 T cell receptor beta chains derived from one specimen sequenced in a study of brain T cells in children with intractable seizures. Noted time point: blood from clinic visit 5 months post-surgery; TSC patient then seizure free. Profiling relied on immunoSEQ multiplex PCR, and the TCRdb table lists in-frame clones only, not all of them. The profile shows about 350,000 clones, over 85% of them singletons. The input for sequencing was peripheral blood, taken roughly 5 months after surgery. The receptor set was obtained from a boy under two years old with tuberous sclerosis and intractable seizures.

The chain carries TRBV11-2 and TRBJ2-5; maybe TRBD2 (6 bases). V was pared by 5 bases and J by 1 base, with 11 bases between. The CDR3 runs 14 residues. Germline V gene sequence: CDR1 SGHAT, CDR2 FQNNGV. The CDR3, as DNA: TGTGCCAGCAGCCCCCCGGGACTCCAAGAGACCCAGTACTTC. Translated: CASSPPGLQETQYF.

The rearrangement links TRBV20-1 to TRBJ2-7, with D maybe TRBD2 (6 bases). V lost 6 bases and J 5 bases, leaving 11 bases between the germline ends. Germline V gene data show CDR1 as DFQATT and CDR2 as SNEGSKA (reference sequence). There are 11 residues in the CDR3. The CDR3 coding sequence is TGCAGTGCCGGGGGACTCCACGAGCAGTACTTC. It specifies CSAGGLHEQYF.

This sequence joins TRBV5-1 and TRBJ1-4; unclear D gene. Between the trimmed V and J ends, which lost 1 base and 8 bases, there was a span of 6 bases. The germline V gene has CDR1 SGHRS and CDR2 YFSETQ. The CDR3 covers 12 residues. The chain's CDR3 is CASSLFREKLFF. The CDR3, as DNA: TGCGCCAGCAGCTTGTTCAGGGAAAAACTGTTTTTT.

The chain uses TRBV19 and TRBJ2-7; 7 bases fit TRBD1. The CDR3 has 15 residues. Germline V gene sequence: CDR1 LNHDA, CDR2 SQIVND (reference sequence). V was clipped by 5 bases and J by 0 bases; unmatched bases: 7. The CDR3 is CASSAGQVASYEQYF. The CDR3 DNA is TGTGCCAGTAGTGCCGGACAGGTTGCCTCCTACGAGCAGTACTTC.

The chain recombines TRBV9 with TRBJ2-7, with D hard to call. Trimming stripped 0 bases from V and 4 bases from J, with 11 bases between. The length of the CDR3 is 14 residues. Germline V gene lookup returns CDR1 SGDLS and CDR2 YYNGEE. The CDR3, as DNA: TGTGCCAGCAGCGTAGGTCTTGAGGAGTACGAGCAGTACTTC. It encodes CASSVGLEEYEQYF.

The J gene is TRBJ2-3, the V gene TRBV30; no clear D. Germline lookup yields CDR1 GTSNPN and CDR2 SVGIG (reference sequence). V lost 2 bases and J lost 0, with 9 bases in between. The CDR3 sequence is 14 residues long. The CDR3 DNA reads TGTGCCTGGAGTTTCGGCCAAAGCACAGATACGCAGTATTTT. Translating it yields CAWSFGQSTDTQYF.

This clone was seen a single time. CDR3 residues: CASSLSPGSNGEKLFF. The CDR3 DNA sequence: TGTGCCAGCAGTTTATCGCCCGGGAGTAATGGTGAAAAACTGTTTTTT. The rearrangement uses TRBV27 and TRBJ1-4; no reliable D call. CDR3 size: 16 residues. The V gene lost 0 bases and the J gene lost 7 bases, with 15 bases spanning the gap. CDR1 and CDR2 from the germline V gene are MNHEY and SMNVEV (reference sequence).

This chain uses TRBV4-2 with TRBJ1-1; 7 bases are shared with TRBD1. Germline V CDR1 and CDR2: LGHNA, YNFKEQ. This CDR3 contains 15 residues. The ends lost 8 bases at V and 11 bases at J; junction bases unmatched: 20. The CDR3 DNA follows: TGTGCCAGCGAAGGGGGAACAGGGGATAAAGGGGACGCTTTCTTT. Translation gives CASEGGTGDKGDAFF.

The chain employs TRBV28 and TRBJ1-1, with D possibly TRBD1 on 6 matching bases. With 4 bases removed from V and 4 bases from J, the gap between germline ends came to 16 bases. Germline V gene sequence: CDR1 MDHEN, CDR2 SYDVKM. The CDR3 consists of 15 residues. CDR3 DNA: TGTGCCAGCAGTTGGTGGACAGAAGCGATCACTGAAGCTTTCTTT. This encodes CASSWWTEAITEAFF.

The chain is built from TRBV6-5 and TRBJ2-1, with unresolved D. From germline, CDR1 is MNHEY and CDR2 SVGAGI. The CDR3 length is 13 residues. Between the trimmed V and J ends, which lost 8 bases and 1 base, there was a span of 9 bases. CDR3 DNA sequence: TGTGCCAGCCGAGCAAGGTCCTACAATGAGCAGTTCTTC. This gives the protein CASRARSYNEQFF.

The V gene is TRBV11-2, the J gene TRBJ2-6; 8 bases map to TRBD1. J gave up 0 bases and V 0 bases, and 10 bases lay outside the gene matches. Germline V lookup: CDR1 SGHAT, CDR2 FQNNGV. This CDR3 is built from 20 residues. CDR3 protein: CASSLDPVGTGRSGANVLTF. CDR3 bases: TGTGCCAGCAGCTTAGATCCTGTAGGGACAGGACGCTCTGGGGCCAACGTCCTGACTTTC.

CDR3 nucleotide sequence: TGTGCCAGCAGCCAAGATTTAATGTTCCGACTAGCGGGGGAAACAGATACGCAGTATTTT. Its translation: CASSQDLMFRLAGETDTQYF. V is TRBV3-1 (or the pseudogene TRBV3-2) and J is TRBJ2-3; 12 bases align to TRBD2. The CDR3 length is 20 residues. Germline trimming cut 0 bases from V and 3 bases from J; bases unmatched to any gene: 13. In germline, CDR1 is LGHDT, CDR2 YNNKEL (reference sequence).

The J gene is TRBJ2-7, the V gene TRBV7-8; D is uncertain. Trimming cost V 0 bases and J 1 base, with 4 bases left between them. Germline V lookup: CDR1 SGHVS, CDR2 FQNEAQ. This CDR3 comprises 13 residues. DNA of the CDR3: TGTGCCAGCAGCTTAGCGAAGTCCTACGAGCAGTACTTC. Its translation is CASSLAKSYEQYF. Based on the CDR3 plus reference TRBV7-8 and TRBJ2-7, the full variable domain is GAGVSQSPRYKVAKRGQDVALRCDPISGHVSLFWYQQALGQGPEFLTYFQNEAQLDKSGLPSDRFFAERPEGSVSTLKIQRTQQEDSAVYLCASSLAKSYEQYFGPGTRLTVT.

V usage is TRBV2 and J usage is TRBJ1-2; no clear D. CDR1 and CDR2 (germline): SNHLY, FYNNEI. V lost 6 bases to trimming and J lost 0 bases, with 14 bases between them. The length of the CDR3 is 15 residues. CDR3 in amino acids: CASRSQGLTNYGYTF. The DNA of the CDR3 is TGTGCCAGCAGGTCCCAAGGGCTGACTAACTATGGCTACACCTTC.

A single count supports this clone. The rearrangement links TRBV29-1 to TRBJ2-5; tentatively, D is TRBD2 (5 bases). Germline V gives CDR1 SQVTM, CDR2 ANQGSEA. V was shortened by 7 bases and J by 3 bases, with 6 bases between the two germline ends. The CDR3 is 10 amino acids. CDR3 sequence (DNA): TGCAGCGGGGGAGAAGAGACCCAGTACTTC. The encoded protein is CSGGEETQYF.

In DNA form, the CDR3 reads TGTGCCAGTGCTCTAGCGGGGCACACCGGGGAGCTGTTTTTT. Residues: CASALAGHTGELFF. The V call is TRBV27, the J call TRBJ2-2; 9 positions match TRBD2. Per the germline V gene, CDR1 is MNHEY and CDR2 is SMNVEV (reference sequence). Trimming at V came to 9 bases and at J to 3 bases, leaving 5 bases not matched to a gene. The CDR3 runs 14 residues.